This is a list of T cell receptor beta chains from one sample in a study of T cell responses to AZD1222 COVID-19 vaccine. Sequenced by immunoSEQ multiplex PCR; TCRdb stores in-frame clones only, minus some. The sample carries under 95,000 clones, 80% to 90% recorded once. Here the sequenced sample was peripheral blood, taken on day 0 of AZD1222 vaccination. The receptors originated from an adult in good health. CDR3s include the opening cysteine and the closing phenylalanine or tryptophan. Each record gives: clone size, V gene, D gene, J gene, CDR3 DNA, CDR3 protein. A D gene is named only where the DNA matches it firmly. Part of the rows lack a size; the others show once, few, many or a class for expanded clones.

clone_size: -
v_call: TRBV11-3
d_call: TRBD1
j_call: TRBJ2-1
cdr3_nt: TGTGCCAGCAGCTTAGGAACCGGGACAGGAAACAATGAGCAGTTCTTC
cdr3_aa: CASSLGTGTGNNEQFF

clone_size: -
v_call: TRBV27
d_call: TRBD1
j_call: TRBJ2-7
cdr3_nt: TGTGCCAGCAGTTCCTTTCGGACAGGCTACGAGCAGTACTTC
cdr3_aa: CASSSFRTGYEQYF

clone_size: -
v_call: TRBV5-1
d_call: -
j_call: TRBJ1-4
cdr3_nt: TGCGCCAGCAGTTCGCAGATAGGGACTAATGAAAAACTGTTTTTT
cdr3_aa: CASSSQIGTNEKLFF

clone_size: -
v_call: TRBV5-1
d_call: TRBD1
j_call: TRBJ2-2
cdr3_nt: TGCGCCAGCAGCCCGGGACAGGGAGCCGGGGAGCTGTTTTTT
cdr3_aa: CASSPGQGAGELFF

clone_size: once
v_call: TRBV30
d_call: TRBD1
j_call: TRBJ1-5
cdr3_nt: TGTGCCTGGAGCACCCCTGACAGGGAACTAGATCAGCCCCAGCATTTT
cdr3_aa: CAWSTPDRELDQPQHF

clone_size: -
v_call: TRBV18
d_call: TRBD1
j_call: TRBJ2-1
cdr3_nt: TGTGCCAGCTCACCCACGACAGGGGGGAAAAACAATGAGCAGTTCTTC
cdr3_aa: CASSPTTGGKNNEQFF

clone_size: few
v_call: TRBV6-5
d_call: -
j_call: TRBJ2-7
cdr3_nt: TGTGCCAGCAGTTACACGGGATACGAGCAGTACTTC
cdr3_aa: CASSYTGYEQYF

clone_size: once
v_call: TRBV7-8
d_call: TRBD2
j_call: TRBJ2-5
cdr3_nt: TGTGCCCTCACGGCGGGAGGGCCGAGGGAGACCCAGTACTTC
cdr3_aa: CALTAGGPRETQYF

clone_size: -
v_call: TRBV12-3/TRBV12-4
d_call: -
j_call: TRBJ2-7
cdr3_nt: TGTGCCAGCAGTTTGGGGAGCTCCTACGAGCAGTACTTC
cdr3_aa: CASSLGSSYEQYF

clone_size: -
v_call: TRBV9
d_call: -
j_call: TRBJ2-2
cdr3_nt: TGTGCCAGCAGCGTAGCGTTCGGGGAGCTGTTTTTT
cdr3_aa: CASSVAFGELFF

clone_size: -
v_call: TRBV6-5
d_call: -
j_call: TRBJ2-5
cdr3_nt: TGTGCCAGCAGATCTGGGGAGACCCAGTACTTC
cdr3_aa: CASRSGETQYF

clone_size: -
v_call: TRBV24-1
d_call: -
j_call: TRBJ1-4
cdr3_nt: TGTGCCATACCACCGCTCACCAATTTT
cdr3_aa: CAIPPLTNF

clone_size: -
v_call: TRBV29-1
d_call: TRBD1
j_call: TRBJ1-1
cdr3_nt: TGCAGCGCCCGACAGGGTTTGGGTGAAGCTTTCTTT
cdr3_aa: CSARQGLGEAFF

clone_size: -
v_call: TRBV13
d_call: TRBD2
j_call: TRBJ2-5
cdr3_nt: TGTGCCAGCAGCCCCGGGACTAGCGGCTCGACCCAGTACTTC
cdr3_aa: CASSPGTSGSTQYF

clone_size: -
v_call: TRBV7-9
d_call: -
j_call: TRBJ2-3
cdr3_nt: TGTGCCAGCAGCTTAGCGGGAGCGTCAGATACGCAGTATTTT
cdr3_aa: CASSLAGASDTQYF

clone_size: -
v_call: TRBV4-1
d_call: -
j_call: TRBJ2-2
cdr3_nt: TGCGCCAGCAGCCACCAGTCGGTCGGGGAGCTGTTTTTT
cdr3_aa: CASSHQSVGELFF

clone_size: -
v_call: TRBV30
d_call: -
j_call: TRBJ1-1
cdr3_nt: TGTGCCTCAAGCAGGGGCATGAACACTGAAGCTTTCTTT
cdr3_aa: CASSRGMNTEAFF

clone_size: -
v_call: TRBV6-5
d_call: TRBD2
j_call: TRBJ2-5
cdr3_nt: TGTGCCAGCAGTCTCGTCCTAGCGGGAGTGCAGACCCAGTACTTC
cdr3_aa: CASSLVLAGVQTQYF

clone_size: -
v_call: TRBV27
d_call: -
j_call: TRBJ2-7
cdr3_nt: TGTGCCAGCAAACCACGGACAGCGGCGGGGGAGCAGTACTTC
cdr3_aa: CASKPRTAAGEQYF

clone_size: -
v_call: TRBV3-1/TRBV3-2
d_call: -
j_call: TRBJ1-5
cdr3_nt: TGTGCCAGCAGCCAGGGGTATAGCAATCAGCCCCAGCATTTT
cdr3_aa: CASSQGYSNQPQHF

clone_size: -
v_call: TRBV10-3
d_call: -
j_call: TRBJ2-1
cdr3_nt: TGTGCCATCAGTGGGATTACAGGGAAGGCGGCCCGGCCGGGCTCCTACAATGAGCAGTTCTTC
cdr3_aa: CAISGITGKAARPGSYNEQFF

clone_size: -
v_call: TRBV29-1
d_call: TRBD2
j_call: TRBJ2-1
cdr3_nt: TGCAGCGTTGATGCTAGCGGGAATGGTGAGCAGTTCTTC
cdr3_aa: CSVDASGNGEQFF

clone_size: -
v_call: TRBV28
d_call: -
j_call: TRBJ1-2
cdr3_nt: TGTGCCAGCAGTTTATCCCCAGGGCTCCGGGGCTACACCTTC
cdr3_aa: CASSLSPGLRGYTF

clone_size: few
v_call: TRBV6-5
d_call: -
j_call: TRBJ1-1
cdr3_nt: TGTGCCAGCAGTTACGGCAGGGGTGAAGCTTTCTTT
cdr3_aa: CASSYGRGEAFF

clone_size: -
v_call: TRBV21-1
d_call: -
j_call: TRBJ1-6
cdr3_nt: -
cdr3_aa: CASSKEVAGGTNNSPLHF

clone_size: -
v_call: TRBV6-5
d_call: -
j_call: TRBJ1-2
cdr3_nt: TGTGCCAGCAGTTATAGTACACAAAATAGCTATGGCTACACCTTC
cdr3_aa: CASSYSTQNSYGYTF

clone_size: -
v_call: TRBV10-3
d_call: -
j_call: TRBJ1-3
cdr3_nt: TGTGCCATCAGCCCGACAGTCGGTGCGGGAAACACCATATATTTT
cdr3_aa: CAISPTVGAGNTIYF

clone_size: -
v_call: TRBV2
d_call: TRBD2
j_call: TRBJ2-7
cdr3_nt: TGTGCCAGCAGTGAAGTTCCTAGCGGGAGGTCCGAGCAGTACTTC
cdr3_aa: CASSEVPSGRSEQYF

clone_size: -
v_call: TRBV10-3
d_call: -
j_call: TRBJ1-6
cdr3_nt: TGTGCCATCAGTGAGTCGAAAGGGCCGGATTCACCCCTCCACTTT
cdr3_aa: CAISESKGPDSPLHF

clone_size: -
v_call: TRBV6-4
d_call: TRBD2
j_call: TRBJ2-2
cdr3_nt: TGTGCCAGCAGTGTCAATAGCGGGCCCTCCACCGGGGAGCTGTTTTTT
cdr3_aa: CASSVNSGPSTGELFF

clone_size: -
v_call: TRBV3-1/TRBV3-2
d_call: TRBD2
j_call: TRBJ2-1
cdr3_nt: TGTGCCAGCAGCCAAGAGAGTAGCGGGACATACAATGAGCAGTTCTTC
cdr3_aa: CASSQESSGTYNEQFF

clone_size: -
v_call: TRBV7-2
d_call: -
j_call: TRBJ1-2
cdr3_nt: TGTGCCAGCAGCTTGGGGCAGCTCTATGGCTACACCTTC
cdr3_aa: CASSLGQLYGYTF

clone_size: once
v_call: TRBV14
d_call: -
j_call: TRBJ1-1
cdr3_nt: TGTGCCAGCAGCCAGGGGAGGAACACTGAAGCTTTCTTT
cdr3_aa: CASSQGRNTEAFF

clone_size: once
v_call: TRBV2
d_call: -
j_call: TRBJ1-1
cdr3_nt: TGTGCCAGCAGTGAGCAACAGACGAACACTGAAGCTTTCTTT
cdr3_aa: CASSEQQTNTEAFF

clone_size: -
v_call: TRBV28
d_call: -
j_call: TRBJ1-1
cdr3_nt: TGTGCCAGCAGCGTCCTCGACAGGAGCACTGAAGCTTTCTTT
cdr3_aa: CASSVLDRSTEAFF

clone_size: -
v_call: TRBV19
d_call: -
j_call: TRBJ1-5
cdr3_nt: TGTGCCAGTAAGGGGTCAGGTACTAATCAGCCCCAGCATTTT
cdr3_aa: CASKGSGTNQPQHF

clone_size: -
v_call: TRBV7-9
d_call: TRBD2
j_call: TRBJ2-1
cdr3_nt: TGTGCCAGCAGCTTAGCGGGAGGGAGGAGTGAGCAGTTCTTC
cdr3_aa: CASSLAGGRSEQFF

clone_size: few
v_call: TRBV7-7
d_call: TRBD1
j_call: TRBJ2-5
cdr3_nt: TGTGCTAGCAGCTTCACAGGGACAGGGGGGAAAGAGACCCAGTACTTC
cdr3_aa: CASSFTGTGGKETQYF

clone_size: once
v_call: TRBV28
d_call: -
j_call: TRBJ1-2
cdr3_nt: TGTGCCAGCAGTTATCCGTTCTATGGCTACACCTTC
cdr3_aa: CASSYPFYGYTF

clone_size: -
v_call: TRBV7-9
d_call: -
j_call: TRBJ1-1
cdr3_nt: TGTGCCAGCAGCGTCGGGGGGACCGGGGACACTGAAGCTTTCTTT
cdr3_aa: CASSVGGTGDTEAFF

clone_size: -
v_call: TRBV5-4
d_call: -
j_call: TRBJ2-7
cdr3_nt: TGTGCCAGCAGCTTGTGGGGGGCTGGGAGCGAGCAGTACTTC
cdr3_aa: CASSLWGAGSEQYF

clone_size: -
v_call: TRBV5-1
d_call: TRBD2
j_call: TRBJ2-1
cdr3_nt: TGCGCCAGCAGCTTCGAAAAAAGCGGGAGTTTGCAGGAGCAGTTCTTC
cdr3_aa: CASSFEKSGSLQEQFF

clone_size: -
v_call: TRBV6-5
d_call: -
j_call: TRBJ1-2
cdr3_nt: TGTGCCAGCAGCTCCGCGAGGGTTAACTATGGCTACACCTTC
cdr3_aa: CASSSARVNYGYTF

clone_size: few
v_call: TRBV18
d_call: -
j_call: TRBJ1-1
cdr3_nt: TGTGCCAGCTCCCAGGGACGGAGTAGTTACACTGAAGCTTTCTTT
cdr3_aa: CASSQGRSSYTEAFF

clone_size: -
v_call: TRBV20-1
d_call: -
j_call: TRBJ2-7
cdr3_nt: TGCAGTGCTCCAGGTCGAGACGAGCAGTACTTC
cdr3_aa: CSAPGRDEQYF

clone_size: -
v_call: TRBV28
d_call: -
j_call: TRBJ1-6
cdr3_nt: TGTGCCAGCAGTTTAGGCCGACGGAGTTCACCCCTCCACTTT
cdr3_aa: CASSLGRRSSPLHF

clone_size: -
v_call: TRBV5-4
d_call: -
j_call: TRBJ1-1
cdr3_nt: TGTGCCAGCTCTAGGGGGTTGGAGACTGAAGCTTTCTTT
cdr3_aa: CASSRGLETEAFF

clone_size: -
v_call: TRBV5-6
d_call: -
j_call: TRBJ2-1
cdr3_nt: TGTGCCAGCAGCCGCACAGGAGTGAATGAGCAGTTCTTC
cdr3_aa: CASSRTGVNEQFF

clone_size: few
v_call: TRBV9
d_call: -
j_call: TRBJ2-7
cdr3_nt: TGTGCCAGCAGCCCAGGGGGGGACCCTTCCTACGAGCAGTACTTC
cdr3_aa: CASSPGGDPSYEQYF

clone_size: -
v_call: TRBV6-6
d_call: -
j_call: TRBJ2-2
cdr3_nt: TGTGCCAGCAGTTATGGGGGGCCCGGGGAGCTGTTTTTT
cdr3_aa: CASSYGGPGELFF

clone_size: -
v_call: TRBV2
d_call: TRBD1
j_call: TRBJ1-2
cdr3_nt: TGTGCCAGCAGTGTTGACAGGGGTGACACCTATGGCTACACCTTC
cdr3_aa: CASSVDRGDTYGYTF

clone_size: -
v_call: TRBV4-2
d_call: TRBD2
j_call: TRBJ2-3
cdr3_nt: TGTGCCAGCAGCCAACAAGGGACTAGCGGGAGGATCGGTTGGCCAGATACGCAGTATTTT
cdr3_aa: CASSQQGTSGRIGWPDTQYF

clone_size: few
v_call: TRBV23-1
d_call: -
j_call: TRBJ2-7
cdr3_nt: TGCGCCAGCAGTCAATCGATAATTCGGGACATCTCCTACGAGCAGTACTTC
cdr3_aa: CASSQSIIRDISYEQYF

clone_size: -
v_call: TRBV5-6
d_call: TRBD1
j_call: TRBJ2-7
cdr3_nt: TGTGCCAGCAGCTTGGTACAGGGGGCTTACGAGCAGTACTTC
cdr3_aa: CASSLVQGAYEQYF

clone_size: once
v_call: TRBV25-1
d_call: -
j_call: TRBJ1-1
cdr3_nt: TGTGCCAGCAGTGTACAGATGAACACTGAAGCTTTCTTT
cdr3_aa: CASSVQMNTEAFF

clone_size: -
v_call: TRBV19
d_call: TRBD1
j_call: TRBJ1-1
cdr3_nt: TGTGCCAGTAGTATGGGGAGAACAGGGGACGGCACTGAAGCTTTCTTT
cdr3_aa: CASSMGRTGDGTEAFF

clone_size: once
v_call: TRBV11-2
d_call: -
j_call: TRBJ2-5
cdr3_nt: TGTGCCAGCAGCGGACGCGGACCCAGAGAGACCCAGTACTTC
cdr3_aa: CASSGRGPRETQYF

clone_size: -
v_call: TRBV5-5
d_call: -
j_call: TRBJ1-5
cdr3_nt: TGTGCCAGCAGCTTGGCGGCAGGGAGGGATCAGCCCCAGCATTTT
cdr3_aa: CASSLAAGRDQPQHF

clone_size: once
v_call: TRBV5-1
d_call: -
j_call: TRBJ1-3
cdr3_nt: TGCGCCAGCAGCCCGACAGGCTCTGGAAACACCATATATTTT
cdr3_aa: CASSPTGSGNTIYF

clone_size: -
v_call: TRBV18
d_call: TRBD1
j_call: TRBJ1-2
cdr3_nt: TGTGCCAGCTCACGGGACCCGGGACAGTCCTACTATGGCTACACCTTC
cdr3_aa: CASSRDPGQSYYGYTF